This TCR beta chain is from a study of T-cell reconstitution after alpha-beta-depleted transplantation in children. This sample's TCRbeta library carried unique molecular identifier barcodes. Each CDR3 protein is one row after TCRdb ran MiXCR on the PCR reads. The sample includes about 610,000 distinct CDR3 sequences, about 11% of them seen just once. The sequenced sample was PBMCs from the stem cell graft donor, obtained from the stem cell graft. This sequence originates from a human donor who donated a stem cell graft to a child with acute myeloid leukemia.

The CDR3 loop reads CASSSERGHSTDTQYF. The CDR3 DNA reads TGTGCCAGCAGTTCGGAGCGGGGCCACTCGACAGATACGCAGTATTTT. The chain has TRBV28 and TRBJ2-3, with 7 bases identical to TRBD2. After removal of 4 bases from V and 3 bases from J, the junction contained 10 bases not matched to a gene. The CDR3 loop spans 16 amino acids. Germline V gives CDR1 MDHEN, CDR2 SYDVKM.